This T cell receptor (beta chain) was identified during a study of T cell responses to AZD1222 COVID-19 vaccine. Assay: immunoSEQ multiplex PCR; the TCRdb copy retains only in-frame clones and omits some. The table includes fewer than 30,000 clones, 78% detected once. This sample comprised peripheral blood, obtained on day 0 of AZD1222 vaccination. This clonotype was sampled from an adult in good health.

CDR3 region: CATARGFRETQYF. The DNA for the CDR3 is TGTGCCACAGCAAGGGGGTTCAGGGAGACCCAGTACTTC. J is TRBJ2-5 and V is TRBV19; weak D call: TRBD1 (6 bases). Trimming removed 10 bases from V and 5 bases from J, with 17 bases in between. Germline loops: CDR1 LNHDA, CDR2 SQIVND (reference sequence). CDR3 size: 13 residues.